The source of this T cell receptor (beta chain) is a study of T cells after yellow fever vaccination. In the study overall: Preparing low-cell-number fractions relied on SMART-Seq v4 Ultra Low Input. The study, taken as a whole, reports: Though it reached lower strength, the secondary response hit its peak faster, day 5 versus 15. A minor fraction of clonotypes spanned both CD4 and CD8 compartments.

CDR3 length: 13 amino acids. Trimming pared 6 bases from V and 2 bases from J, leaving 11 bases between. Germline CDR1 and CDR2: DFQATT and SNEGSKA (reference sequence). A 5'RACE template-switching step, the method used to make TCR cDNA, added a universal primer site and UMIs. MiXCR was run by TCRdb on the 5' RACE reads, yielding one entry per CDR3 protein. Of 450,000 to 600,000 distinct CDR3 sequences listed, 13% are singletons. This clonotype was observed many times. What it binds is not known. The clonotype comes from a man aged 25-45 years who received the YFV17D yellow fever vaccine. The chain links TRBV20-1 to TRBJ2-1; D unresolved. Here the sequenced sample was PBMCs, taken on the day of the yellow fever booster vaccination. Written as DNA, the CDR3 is TGCAGTGCCCCTGGGCTCGCCTACAATGAGCAGTTCTTC. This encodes CSAPGLAYNEQFF.